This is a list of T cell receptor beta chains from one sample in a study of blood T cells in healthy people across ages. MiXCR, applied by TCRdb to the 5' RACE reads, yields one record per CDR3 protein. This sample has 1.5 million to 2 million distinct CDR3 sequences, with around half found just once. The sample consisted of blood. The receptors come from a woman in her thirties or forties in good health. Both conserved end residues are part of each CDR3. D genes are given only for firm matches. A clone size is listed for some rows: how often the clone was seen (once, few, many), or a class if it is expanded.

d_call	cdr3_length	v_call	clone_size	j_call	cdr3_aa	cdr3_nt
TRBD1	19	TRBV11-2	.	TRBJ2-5	CASSLDRGRTGGIRETQYF	TGTGCCAGCAGCTTAGATCGGGGAAGGACAGGGGGAATTCGGGAGACCCAGTACTTC
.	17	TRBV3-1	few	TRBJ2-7	CASSQESARDGPYEQYF	TGTGCCAGCAGCCAAGAATCCGCTCGGGACGGCCCCTACGAGCAGTACTTC
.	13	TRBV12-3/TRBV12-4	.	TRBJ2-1	CASSGDGNNEQFF	TGTGCCAGCAGTGGGGACGGAAACAATGAGCAGTTCTTC
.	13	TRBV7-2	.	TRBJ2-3	CASSPMVTDTQYF	TGTGCCAGCAGCCCGATGGTCACAGATACGCAGTATTTT
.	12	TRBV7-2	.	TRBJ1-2	CASSKWTSGYTF	TGTGCCAGCAGCAAGTGGACAAGTGGCTACACCTTC
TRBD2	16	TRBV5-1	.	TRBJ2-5	CASSLLLAGVTDEQYF	TGCGCCAGCAGCTTACTTCTAGCGGGGGTCACCGATGAGCAGTACTTC
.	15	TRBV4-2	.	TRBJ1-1	CASSQVTGLNTEAFF	TGTGCCAGCAGCCAAGTAACAGGGCTGAACACTGAAGCTTTCTTT
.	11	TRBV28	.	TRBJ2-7	CASSSRGVEYF	TGTGCCAGCAGTTCCAGGGGGGTGGAGTACTTC
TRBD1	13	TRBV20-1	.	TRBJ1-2	CSASGAGGDGYTF	TGCAGTGCTAGTGGGGCAGGGGGCGATGGCTACACCTTC
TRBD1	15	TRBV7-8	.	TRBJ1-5	CASSEGTGGVQPQHF	TGTGCCAGCAGCGAAGGGACAGGGGGCGTTCAGCCCCAGCATTTT
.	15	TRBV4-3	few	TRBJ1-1	CASSQDRGANTEAFF	TGCGCCAGCAGCCAAGATCGGGGGGCGAACACTGAAGCTTTCTTT
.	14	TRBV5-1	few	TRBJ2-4	CASRHNRDENIQYF	TGCGCCAGCAGACATAACCGGGACGAAAACATTCAGTACTTC
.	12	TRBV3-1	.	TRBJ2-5	CASSQASQTQYF	TGTGCCAGCAGCCAAGCCTCCCAGACCCAGTACTTC
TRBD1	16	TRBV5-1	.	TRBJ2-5	CASSLTHGQGTETQYF	TGCGCCAGCAGCTTGACCCACGGACAGGGGACAGAGACCCAGTACTTC
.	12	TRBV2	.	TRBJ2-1	CASRVTYNEQFF	TGTGCCAGCAGGGTAACCTACAATGAGCAGTTCTTC
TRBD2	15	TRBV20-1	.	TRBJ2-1	CSATEGTSGNNEQFF	TGCAGTGCTACAGAAGGGACTAGCGGGAACAATGAGCAGTTCTTC
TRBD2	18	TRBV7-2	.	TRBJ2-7	CASSSQGLAESYPYEQYF	TGTGCCAGCAGCTCACAAGGACTAGCGGAGTCGTACCCCTACGAGCAGTACTTC
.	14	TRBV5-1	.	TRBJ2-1	CASSVVAGANEQFF	TGCGCCAGCAGCGTGGTGGCGGGGGCCAATGAGCAGTTCTTC
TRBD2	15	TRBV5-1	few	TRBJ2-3	CASSFRGGAPDTQYF	TGCGCCAGCAGCTTTCGCGGGGGGGCCCCAGATACGCAGTATTTT
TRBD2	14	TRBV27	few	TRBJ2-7	CASPQAGGTAEQYF	TGTGCCAGCCCCCAGGCGGGGGGCACAGCCGAGCAGTACTTC
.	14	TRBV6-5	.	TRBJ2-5	CASSLARGPETQYF	TGTGCCAGCAGCCTAGCGAGGGGGCCGGAGACCCAGTACTTC
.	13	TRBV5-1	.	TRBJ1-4	CAGSSRVSEKLFF	TGCGCCGGCAGCTCCCGGGTTAGTGAAAAACTGTTTTTT
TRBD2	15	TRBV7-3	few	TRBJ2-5	CASSYGLAEQETQYF	TGTGCCAGCAGCTACGGGCTAGCGGAACAAGAGACCCAGTACTTC
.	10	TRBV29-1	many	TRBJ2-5	CSVRGETQYF	TGCAGCGTCCGAGGAGAGACCCAGTACTTC
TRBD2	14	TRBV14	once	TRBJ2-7	CASSLPTSGGAQYF	TGTGCCAGCAGCTTGCCGACTAGCGGGGGGGCGCAGTACTTC
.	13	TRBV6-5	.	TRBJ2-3	CASSRTSVVTQYF	TGTGCCAGCAGTCGGACGTCAGTAGTTACGCAGTATTTT
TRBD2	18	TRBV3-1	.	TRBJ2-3	CASSQEIRTSGGSDTQYF	TGTGCCAGCAGCCAAGAGATTCGGACTAGCGGGGGGTCAGATACGCAGTATTTT
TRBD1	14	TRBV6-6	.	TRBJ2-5	CASIYRGRNNEQYF	TGTGCCAGCATCTACAGGGGGCGGAACAATGAGCAGTACTTC
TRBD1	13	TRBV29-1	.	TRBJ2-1	CSVSGTGATEQFF	TGCAGCGTTTCCGGGACAGGGGCTACTGAGCAGTTCTTC
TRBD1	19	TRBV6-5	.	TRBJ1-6	CASSYPSTPTGGYNSPLHF	TGTGCCAGCAGTTATCCCTCGACTCCGACAGGGGGTTATAATTCACCCCTCCACTTT
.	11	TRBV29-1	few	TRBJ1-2	CSAGQSYGYTF	TGCAGCGCCGGACAGAGCTATGGCTACACCTTC
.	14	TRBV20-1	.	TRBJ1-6	CSARDGQLGSPLHF	TGCAGTGCTAGAGATGGCCAGCTCGGTTCACCCCTCCACTTT
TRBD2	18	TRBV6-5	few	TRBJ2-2	CASSSSGLAGGPTGELFF	TGTGCCAGCAGTTCATCGGGACTAGCGGGGGGGCCCACCGGGGAGCTGTTTTTT
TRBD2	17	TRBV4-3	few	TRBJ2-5	CASSQDTAGLVSETQYF	TGCGCCAGCAGCCAAGATACGGCGGGACTAGTTTCTGAGACCCAGTACTTC
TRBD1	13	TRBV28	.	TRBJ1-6	CASRQGGYSPLHF	TGTGCCAGTCGACAGGGAGGTTATTCACCCCTCCACTTT
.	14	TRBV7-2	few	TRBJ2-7	CASSELGGLYEQYF	TGTGCCAGCAGCGAACTAGGGGGGCTCTACGAGCAGTACTTC
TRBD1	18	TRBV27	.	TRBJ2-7	CASSPVTIWTGGIHEQYF	TGTGCCAGCAGTCCCGTGACTATCTGGACAGGGGGTATCCACGAGCAGTACTTC
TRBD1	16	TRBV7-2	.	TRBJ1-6	CASSQQGALSNSPLHF	TGTGCCAGCAGCCAACAGGGGGCACTCTCCAATTCACCCCTCCACTTT
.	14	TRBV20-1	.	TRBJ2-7	CSARPGQISYEQYF	TGCAGTGCTAGACCGGGACAAATCTCCTACGAGCAGTACTTC
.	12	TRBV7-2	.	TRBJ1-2	CASSFGTNGYTF	TGTGCCAGCAGCTTCGGGACAAATGGCTACACCTTC
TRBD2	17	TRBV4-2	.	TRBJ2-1	CASSQVTSGASYNEQFF	TGTGCCAGCAGCCAGGTTACTAGCGGGGCCTCCTACAATGAGCAGTTCTTC
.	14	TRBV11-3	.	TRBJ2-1	CASHPRGVYNEQFF	TGTGCCAGCCACCCTAGGGGGGTGTACAATGAGCAGTTCTTC
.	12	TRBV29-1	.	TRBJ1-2	CSVDQTNYGYTF	TGCAGCGTTGACCAAACTAACTATGGCTACACCTTC
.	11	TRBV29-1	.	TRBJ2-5	CSVQSTGTQYF	TGCAGCGTCCAATCCACAGGGACCCAGTACTTC
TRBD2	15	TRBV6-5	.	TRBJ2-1	CASKSGTSGGNEQFF	TGTGCCAGCAAATCAGGGACTAGCGGGGGAAATGAGCAGTTCTTC
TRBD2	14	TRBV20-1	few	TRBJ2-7	CSASSGLAGNEQYF	TGCAGTGCTAGTTCGGGACTAGCGGGGAACGAGCAGTACTTC
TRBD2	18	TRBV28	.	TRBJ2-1	CASSLPYLAGGPYNEQFF	TGTGCCAGCAGTCTCCCTTACTTAGCGGGGGGGCCCTACAATGAGCAGTTCTTC
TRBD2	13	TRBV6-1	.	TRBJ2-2	CASHSGDTGELFF	TGTGCCAGCCACAGCGGGGATACCGGGGAGCTGTTTTTT
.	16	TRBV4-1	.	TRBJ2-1	CASSQDGLPGISEQFF	TGCGCCAGCAGCCAAGATGGGCTCCCCGGTATAAGTGAGCAGTTCTTC
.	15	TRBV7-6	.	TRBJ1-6	CASSLGRDRNSPLHF	TGTGCCAGCAGCTTAGGCCGGGACCGCAATTCACCCCTCCACTTT
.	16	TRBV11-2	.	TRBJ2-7	CASRRSGQASSYEQYF	TGTGCCAGCAGGCGAAGCGGCCAGGCTAGCTCCTACGAGCAGTACTTC
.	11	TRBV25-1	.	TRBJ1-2	CASSERHGYTF	TGTGCCAGCAGTGAACGACATGGCTACACCTTC
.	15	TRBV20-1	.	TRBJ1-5	CSAIQAIFGNQPQHF	TGCAGTGCTATACAGGCGATCTTTGGCAATCAGCCCCAGCATTTT
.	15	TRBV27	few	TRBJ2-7	CASSPTRAPSYEQYF	TGTGCCAGCAGTCCGACCCGGGCCCCATCGTACGAGCAGTACTTC
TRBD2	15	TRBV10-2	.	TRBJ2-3	CASSDRLAGTDTQYF	TGCGCCAGCAGTGATCGGCTAGCGGGGACAGATACGCAGTATTTT
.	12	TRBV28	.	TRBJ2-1	CASSTRQVGQFF	TGTGCCAGCAGCACCCGCCAAGTAGGGCAGTTCTTC
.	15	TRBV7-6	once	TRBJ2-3	CASSLGDHRTDTQYF	TGTGCCAGCAGCTTAGGGGACCATCGCACAGATACGCAGTATTTT
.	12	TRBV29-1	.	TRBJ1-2	CGLWGPNYGYTF	TGCGGGCTATGGGGGCCCAACTATGGCTACACCTTC
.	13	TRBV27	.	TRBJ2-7	CASSPQGSDEQYF	TGTGCCAGCAGTCCCCAGGGTTCGGACGAGCAGTACTTC
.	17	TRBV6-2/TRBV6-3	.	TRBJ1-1	CASSNGGPGGGGTEAFF	TGTGCCAGCAGTAACGGGGGGCCCGGAGGAGGAGGAACTGAAGCTTTCTTT